The clone carrying this T cell receptor beta chain was counted once. This record belongs to a study of blood T cell repertoires in COVID-19. Study-wide background: Samples taken during acute and convalescent COVID-19 were collected in the United States, Italy and Spain.

Participants were aged about 18 to 100 years, lived in over 20 US areas, and enrolled virtually. Donors were grouped by their self-reported clinical history. The CDR3 runs 15 residues. The protocol was immunoSEQ multiplex PCR, while the TCRdb copy is restricted to in-frame clones and leaves out a portion. The data show 300,000 to 350,000 clones, 87% seen once. The source of this sequence is a woman between 18 and 30 years old who had recovered from COVID-19. The specimen was PBMCs or T cells enriched from blood (not recorded which). The chain combines TRBV21-1 with TRBJ2-1; the table's D call, TRBD2, has no DNA check behind it. TRBV21-1 is labeled a pseudogene. CDR3 loop: CASSNKGGIYNEQFF. The CDR3, as DNA: TGTGCCAGCAGCAATAAGGGCGGGATCTACAATGAGCAGTTCTTC.